Below, 20 T cell receptor beta chains from the same sample are listed, as sequenced in a study of blood T cell repertoires in COVID-19 (dated by TCRdb to the early 2020s). The library came from the immunoSEQ multiplex PCR assay. TCRdb took over this immuneACCESS table, retaining in-frame rearrangements with V and J assigned. Such tables are incomplete; in checked studies, under half of the missing clones stem from an unresolved V gene, and the remainder is unexplained. Within this sample are roughly 130,000 clones, with 70% to 80% of them counted one time only. Around a sixth of the sample is taken by the ten largest. Sequenced sample: peripheral blood. Receptors were obtained from a man aged 50-60 years with acute or convalescent COVID-19.

This clone was counted once. The chain combines TRBV7-3 with TRBJ2-3, with TRBD1 identical over 8 bases. This CDR3 spans 15 amino acids. Per germline, CDR1 SGHTA and CDR2 FQGTGA. V dropped 4 bases and J dropped 1; count of bases not matched to a gene: 4. The CDR3 bases are TGTGCCAGCAGCTCGACAGGGGCCCGCACAGATACGCAGTATTTT. This codes for CASSSTGARTDTQYF.

This clone was detected only a few times. This chain joins TRBV5-1 and TRBJ1-6; the D is unclear. Germline-derived CDR1 and CDR2 are SGHRS and YFSETQ. This CDR3 region has 13 residues. Trimming took 0 bases from V and 8 from J, leaving 6 bases between them. This CDR3 reads CASSLDYYSPLHF. As DNA, the CDR3 is TGCGCCAGCAGCTTGGATTACTATTCACCCCTCCACTTT. The full variable domain, rest sourced from reference TRBV5-1 and TRBJ1-6, is KAGVTQTPRYLIKTRGQQVTLSCSPISGHRSVSWYQQTPGQGLQFLFEYFSETQRNKGNFPGRFSGRQFSNSRSEMNVSTLELGDSALYLCASSLDYYSPLHFGNGTRLTVT.

This sequence joins TRBV29-1 and TRBJ2-3, with 7 positions matching TRBD1. Germline loops: CDR1 SQVTM, CDR2 ANQGSEA. The V segment lost 7 bases and the J segment 7 bases; nucleotides outside the gene matches: 17. The CDR3 totals 15 residues. The CDR3 sequence: CSAPGVGRDSYTQYF. DNA for the CDR3: TGCAGCGCCCCCGGGGTGGGCCGGGACAGTTATACGCAGTATTTT.

This clone appeared once. The CDR3 bases are TGTGCCAGCAGCCAAGACCCGCTTCTAATTGGGGCCGAGAACTATGGCTACACCTTC. It codes for CASSQDPLLIGAENYGYTF. V gene TRBV4-2 combines with J gene TRBJ1-2, with D possibly matching TRBD1 (5 bases). Trimming shortened V by 0 bases and J by 2 bases, and 22 bases separated the two germline ends. The CDR3 is 19 residues long. Germline V gene lookup returns CDR1 LGHNA and CDR2 YNFKEQ.

The chain couples TRBV5-1 to TRBJ1-1; 12 bases agree with TRBD1. Germline V CDR1 and CDR2: SGHRS, YFSETQ. This CDR3 spans 14 amino acids. Trimming at V came to 5 bases and at J to 4 bases, leaving 3 bases not matched to a gene. DNA for the CDR3: TGCGCCAGCAGTTGGGGACAGGGGGCCACTGAAGCTTTCTTT. Protein sequence: CASSWGQGATEAFF.

The CDR3 is CASSPQTGDGYTF. CDR3 nucleotide sequence: TGTGCCAGCAGCCCCCAGACAGGGGACGGCTACACCTTC. The chain uses TRBV7-2 and TRBJ1-2; 8 nucleotides line up with TRBD1. V shed 5 bases, J shed 8 bases, and the junction held 7 bases outside the gene matches. Germline V CDR1 and CDR2: SGHTA, FQGNSA. The CDR3 length is 13 residues.

In its sample, this clone was seen once. The chain employs TRBV20-1 and TRBJ1-5; tentatively, D is TRBD1 (5 bases). The V and J ends lost 3 bases and 5 bases respectively, with 8 bases between them. The germline gives CDR1 DFQATT, CDR2 SNEGSKA (reference sequence). The CDR3 extends over 12 amino acids. The DNA for the CDR3 is TGCAGTGCTAGTCGGGGGGATCAGCCCCAGCATTTT. Residues: CSASRGDQPQHF.

The CDR3, as DNA: TGTGCCATCAGTCGGATAGGACAGGGGGAGGCTAACTATGGCTACACCTTC. Its translation: CAISRIGQGEANYGYTF. V gene TRBV10-3 combines with J gene TRBJ1-2; 10 bases are a match to TRBD1. CDR1 is ENHRY, CDR2 SYGVKD, per germline. There are 17 residues in the CDR3. V lost 5 bases, J lost 0 bases, and 9 bases stayed unmatched.

The CDR3 loop is CASSPRFRETQYF. CDR3 nucleotides: TGTGCCAGCAGCCCGCGGTTCCGGGAGACCCAGTACTTC. The chain combines TRBV7-2 with TRBJ2-5; D call uncertain. Germline V gives CDR1 SGHTA, CDR2 FQGNSA. Deletions cut 5 bases from V and 5 bases from J, with 12 bases between. This CDR3 spans 13 amino acids. Supplemented by reference TRBV7-2 and TRBJ2-5, the full variable domain reads GAGVSQSPSNKVTEKGKDVELRCDPISGHTALYWYRQSLGQGLEFLIYFQGNSAPDKSGLPSDRFSAERTGGSVSTLTIQRTQQEDSAVYLCASSPRFRETQYFGPGTRLLVL.

The chain has TRBV4-1 and TRBJ2-7; the match to TRBD2 covers 13 bases. CDR1 MGHRA and CDR2 YSYEKL come from the germline V gene. CDR3 size: 17 residues. Trimming took 3 bases from V and 7 from J; bases not matched to a gene: 12. The DNA for the CDR3 is TGCGCCAGCAGCCAGCCTACTAGCGGGGGGGCCGCCCGGGAGCAGTACTTC. It is translated as CASSQPTSGGAAREQYF.

The chain joins TRBV3-1 (or the pseudogene TRBV3-2) to TRBJ1-1, with D perhaps TRBD1 (6 bases). The germline V gene has CDR1 LGHDT and CDR2 YNNKEL (reference sequence). V lost 5 bases, J lost 4 bases, and 14 bases lay in between. CDR3 length: 14 residues. The CDR3 coding sequence is TGTGCCAGCAGCTTACAGGGAGGGGGCACTGAAGCTTTCTTT. It specifies CASSLQGGGTEAFF.

This sequence joins TRBV5-1 and TRBJ1-5; 7 nucleotides align to TRBD1. V shed 0 bases and J 0 bases; nucleotides not matched to a gene: 0. Germline V CDR1 and CDR2: SGHRS, YFSETQ. The CDR3 consists of 15 residues. The CDR3 nucleotides are TGCGCCAGCAGCTTGGGGGACAGTAGCAATCAGCCCCAGCATTTT. It yields the protein CASSLGDSSNQPQHF.

V gene TRBV6-4 combines with J gene TRBJ1-2; 9 bases are a match to TRBD1. CDR1 MRHNA and CDR2 SNTAGT come from the germline V gene. The CDR3 is 13 amino acids. Trimming took 5 bases from V and 6 from J; bases not matched to a gene: 4. This CDR3 is CASSPQGADGYTF. The CDR3 DNA sequence: TGTGCCAGCAGTCCACAGGGGGCTGATGGCTACACCTTC.

This clone was observed many times. The rearrangement joins TRBV12-5 to TRBJ1-1; no clear D. The V gene's germline CDR1 is LGHNT and CDR2 FRNRAP. V was clipped by 4 bases and J by 4 bases, with 16 bases between them. The CDR3 has 15 amino acids. The CDR3 DNA sequence: TGTGCTAGTGGTTCCATCCCGATGAGGAGCACTGAAGCTTTCTTT. Translating gives CASGSIPMRSTEAFF.

This clone occurred once. The chain is built from TRBV9 and TRBJ1-1; D gene unclear. This CDR3 comprises 14 residues. Per germline, CDR1 SGDLS and CDR2 YYNGEE. Trimming removed 4 bases at V and 0 bases at J, with 10 bases between. In DNA, the CDR3 is TGTGCCAGCAGCTGGGGAGGACTGAACACTGAAGCTTTCTTT. Its protein product is CASSWGGLNTEAFF.

The rearrangement links TRBV4-1 to TRBJ1-1; D is perhaps TRBD1 (6 bases). Trimming pared 2 bases from V and 1 base from J, leaving 11 bases between. CDR1 and CDR2 (germline): MGHRA, YSYEKL. The CDR3 runs to 15 residues. CDR3 region: CASSQLGTKNTEAFF. CDR3 nucleotide sequence: TGCGCCAGCAGCCAACTAGGGACAAAGAACACTGAAGCTTTCTTT.

This clone was observed once. The genes are TRBV27 and TRBJ1-2, with 8 positions matching TRBD1. CDR1 and CDR2 from the germline V gene are MNHEY and SMNVEV (reference sequence). This CDR3 comprises 13 residues. V trimming: 5 bases; J trimming: 8 bases; junction bases outside the gene matches: 7. CDR3 loop: CASSGGQGGGYTF. DNA of the CDR3: TGTGCCAGCAGTGGCGGACAGGGAGGCGGCTACACCTTC.

V usage is TRBV11-3 and J usage is TRBJ2-3, with D possibly matching TRBD2 (6 bases). The CDR3 is 15 amino acids. V lost 5 bases and J 3 bases, leaving 15 bases between the germline ends. Per the germline V gene, CDR1 is SGHNT and CDR2 is YENEEA. The CDR3 loop reads CASSAGLGDTDTQYF. The CDR3 DNA follows: TGTGCCAGCAGCGCGGGGCTTGGAGATACAGATACGCAGTATTTT.

V is TRBV3-1 (or the pseudogene TRBV3-2) and J is TRBJ1-2; D gene uncertain. The V end was cut by 0 bases, the J end by 3 bases, with 11 bases between. The V gene's germline CDR1 is LGHDT and CDR2 YNNKEL (reference sequence). CDR3 size: 15 residues. The CDR3 loop is CASSQEEGRYYGYTF. Written as DNA, the CDR3 is TGTGCCAGCAGCCAAGAGGAGGGCCGATACTATGGCTACACCTTC.

The V and J genes are TRBV6-4 and TRBJ2-7, with 8 bases matching TRBD1. This CDR3 region has 13 residues. The germline CDR1 and CDR2 sequences are MRHNA and SNTAGT. J was trimmed by 5 bases and V by 5 bases; bases with no gene match: 5. This chain's CDR3 is CASSIQGVNEQYF. Written as DNA, the CDR3 is TGTGCCAGCAGTATACAGGGGGTGAACGAGCAGTACTTC.